This T cell receptor (beta chain) derives from a study of shared clonotypes between healthy human individuals. The CDR3 totals 15 residues. Germline trimming cut 5 bases from V and 0 bases from J; bases unmatched to any gene: 4. The germline gives CDR1 MDHEN, CDR2 SYDVKM. CD8 memory merged CD45RO+ cells and CCR7-negative CD45RA+ TemRA cells into one population. Several immunoSEQ 96-well plates shared each subset's DNA, each plate a replicate. This table comes from immunoSEQ multiplex PCR, and its TCRdb copy is limited to in-frame clones, with some not included. The data contain approximately 640,000 clones, 90% of them singletons.

This sequence originates from a man aged 18 to 29 in good health. Some clones in this sample may be carry-over from other donors' samples. Sequenced material: memory CD8+ T cells from PBMCs. Subset noted: CD45RO+ cells pooled with CCR7-negative TemRA cells. The chain employs TRBV28 and TRBJ2-1; 7 bases fit TRBD1. The CDR3 region is CASSDRASSYNEQFF. The DNA for the CDR3 is TGTGCCAGCAGTGACAGGGCGAGCTCCTACAATGAGCAGTTCTTC.